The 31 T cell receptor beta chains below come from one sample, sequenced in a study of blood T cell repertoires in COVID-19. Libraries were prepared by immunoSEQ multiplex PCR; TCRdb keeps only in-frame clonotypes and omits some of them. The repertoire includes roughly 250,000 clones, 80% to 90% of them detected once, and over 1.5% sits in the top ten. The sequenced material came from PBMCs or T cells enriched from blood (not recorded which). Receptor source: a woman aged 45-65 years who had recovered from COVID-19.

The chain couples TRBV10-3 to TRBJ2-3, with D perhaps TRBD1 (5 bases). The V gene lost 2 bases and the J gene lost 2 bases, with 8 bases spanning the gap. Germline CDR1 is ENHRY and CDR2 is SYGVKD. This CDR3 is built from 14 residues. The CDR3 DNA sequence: TGTGCCATCAGTGAGGACAGAAACACAGATACGCAGTATTTT. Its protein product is CAISEDRNTDTQYF.

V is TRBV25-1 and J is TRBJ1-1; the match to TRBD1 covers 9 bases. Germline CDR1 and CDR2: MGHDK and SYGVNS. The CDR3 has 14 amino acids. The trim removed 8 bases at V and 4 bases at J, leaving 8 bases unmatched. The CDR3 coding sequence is TGTGCCAGCGGAGGGACAGGGCGGGTCACTGAAGCTTTCTTT. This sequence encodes CASGGTGRVTEAFF.

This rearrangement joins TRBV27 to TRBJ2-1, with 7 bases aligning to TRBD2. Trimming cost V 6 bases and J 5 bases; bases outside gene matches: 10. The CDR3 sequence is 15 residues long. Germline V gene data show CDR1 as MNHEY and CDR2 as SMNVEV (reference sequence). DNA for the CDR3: TGTGCCAGCAGCCCACAAGCGGGACCCCACAATGAGCAGTTCTTC. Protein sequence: CASSPQAGPHNEQFF.

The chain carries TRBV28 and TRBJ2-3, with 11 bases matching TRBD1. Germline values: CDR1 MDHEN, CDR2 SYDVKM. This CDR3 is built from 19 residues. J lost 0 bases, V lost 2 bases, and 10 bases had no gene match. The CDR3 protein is CASSLPGTGGFPSTDTQYF. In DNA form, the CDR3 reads TGTGCCAGCAGTTTACCCGGGACAGGGGGTTTTCCTAGCACAGATACGCAGTATTTT.

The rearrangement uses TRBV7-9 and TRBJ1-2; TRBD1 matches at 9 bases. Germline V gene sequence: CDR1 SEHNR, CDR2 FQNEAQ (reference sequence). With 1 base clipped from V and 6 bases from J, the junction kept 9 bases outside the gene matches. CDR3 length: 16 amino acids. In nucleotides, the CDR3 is TGTGCCAGCAGCTTAGGAGCTCCGGGACAGGGACATGGCTACACCTTC. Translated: CASSLGAPGQGHGYTF.

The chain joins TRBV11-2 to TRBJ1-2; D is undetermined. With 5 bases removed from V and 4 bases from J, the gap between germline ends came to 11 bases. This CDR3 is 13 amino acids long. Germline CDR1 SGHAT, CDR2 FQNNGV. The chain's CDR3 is CASSQTGFYGYTF. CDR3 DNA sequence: TGTGCCAGCAGCCAAACGGGGTTCTATGGCTACACCTTC.

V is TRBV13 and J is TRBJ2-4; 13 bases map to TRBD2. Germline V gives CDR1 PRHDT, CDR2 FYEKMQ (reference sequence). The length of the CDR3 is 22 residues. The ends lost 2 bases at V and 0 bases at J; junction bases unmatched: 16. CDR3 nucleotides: TGTGCCAGCAGCTTAAACTCTTTAATCGGACTAGCGGGAGCTCTAGCCAAAAACATTCAGTACTTC. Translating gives CASSLNSLIGLAGALAKNIQYF.

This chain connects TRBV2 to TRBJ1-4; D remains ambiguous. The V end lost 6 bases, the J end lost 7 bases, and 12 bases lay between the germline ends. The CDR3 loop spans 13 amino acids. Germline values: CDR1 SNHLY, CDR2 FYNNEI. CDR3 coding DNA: TGTGCCAGCAGGGAATCACCACTTGAAAAACTGTTTTTT. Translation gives CASRESPLEKLFF.

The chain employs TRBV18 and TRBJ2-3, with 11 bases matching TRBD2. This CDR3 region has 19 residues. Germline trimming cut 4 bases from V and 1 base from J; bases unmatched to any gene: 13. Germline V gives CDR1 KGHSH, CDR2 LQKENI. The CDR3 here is CASSLLPTSGVGGTDTQYF. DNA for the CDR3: TGTGCCAGCTCACTTCTCCCGACTAGCGGGGTTGGCGGCACAGATACGCAGTATTTT. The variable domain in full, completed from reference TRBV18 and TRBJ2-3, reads NAGVMQNPRHLVRRRGQEARLRCSPMKGHSHVYWYRQLPEEGLKFMVYLQKENIIDESGMPKERFSAEFPKEGPSILRIQQVVRGDSAAYFCASSLLPTSGVGGTDTQYFGPGTRLTVL.

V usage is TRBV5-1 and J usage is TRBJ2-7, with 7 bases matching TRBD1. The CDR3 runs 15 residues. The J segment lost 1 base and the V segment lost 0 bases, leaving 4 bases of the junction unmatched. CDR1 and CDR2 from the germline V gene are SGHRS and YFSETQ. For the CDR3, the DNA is TGCGCCAGCAGCTTGGAATACAGGGGATCCTACGAGCAGTACTTC. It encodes CASSLEYRGSYEQYF.

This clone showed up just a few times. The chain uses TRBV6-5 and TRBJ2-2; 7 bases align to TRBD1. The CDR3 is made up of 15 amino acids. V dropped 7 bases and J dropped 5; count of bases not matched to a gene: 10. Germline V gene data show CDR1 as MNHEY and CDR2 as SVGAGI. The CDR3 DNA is TGTGCCAGCATTCTACGGACAGGAAGAACCGGGGAGCTGTTTTTT. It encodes CASILRTGRTGELFF.

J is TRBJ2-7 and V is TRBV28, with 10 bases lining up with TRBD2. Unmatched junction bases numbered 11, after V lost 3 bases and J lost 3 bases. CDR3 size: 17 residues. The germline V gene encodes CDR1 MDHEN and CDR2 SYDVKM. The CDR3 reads CASSLPTGTSVLYEQYF. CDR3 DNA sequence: TGTGCCAGCAGTTTGCCCACCGGGACTAGCGTACTCTACGAGCAGTACTTC.

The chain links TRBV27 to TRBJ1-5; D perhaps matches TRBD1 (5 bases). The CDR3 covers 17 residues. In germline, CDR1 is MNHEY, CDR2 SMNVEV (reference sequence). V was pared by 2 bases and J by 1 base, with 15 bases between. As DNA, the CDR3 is TGTGCCAGCAGTTTAAAGGGCGGGGGGACCAGCAATCAGCCCCAGCATTTT. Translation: CASSLKGGGTSNQPQHF.

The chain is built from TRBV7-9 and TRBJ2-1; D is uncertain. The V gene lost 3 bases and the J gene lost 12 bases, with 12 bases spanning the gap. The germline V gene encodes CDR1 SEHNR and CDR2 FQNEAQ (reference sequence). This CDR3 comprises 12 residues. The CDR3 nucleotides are TGTGCCAGCAGCTTTTCAGTGGGCCCGCAGTTCTTC. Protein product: CASSFSVGPQFF.

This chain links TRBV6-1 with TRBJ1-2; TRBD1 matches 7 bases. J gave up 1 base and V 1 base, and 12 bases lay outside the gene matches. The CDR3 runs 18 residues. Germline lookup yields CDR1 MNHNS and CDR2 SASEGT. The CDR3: CASSEERRDRGFNYGYTF. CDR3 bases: TGTGCCAGCAGTGAAGAACGACGGGACAGAGGGTTTAACTATGGCTACACCTTC.

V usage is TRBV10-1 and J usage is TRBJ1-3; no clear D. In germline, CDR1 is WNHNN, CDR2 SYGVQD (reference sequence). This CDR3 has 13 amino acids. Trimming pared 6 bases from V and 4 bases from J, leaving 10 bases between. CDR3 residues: CASRRDAGNTIYF. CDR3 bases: TGCGCCAGCAGGAGGGATGCAGGAAACACCATATATTTT.

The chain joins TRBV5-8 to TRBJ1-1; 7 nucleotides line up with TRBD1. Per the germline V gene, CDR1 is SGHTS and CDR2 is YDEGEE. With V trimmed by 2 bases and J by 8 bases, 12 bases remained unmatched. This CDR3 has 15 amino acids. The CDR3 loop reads CASSFGTVFGEEAFF. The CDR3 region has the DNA TGTGCCAGCAGCTTTGGGACAGTCTTTGGAGAGGAAGCTTTCTTT.

The DNA of the CDR3 is TGCGCCAGCAGCCGATTAACAGGAACCCAAGAGACCCAGTACTTC. Its protein product is CASSRLTGTQETQYF. The V gene is TRBV4-1, the J gene TRBJ2-5; D might be TRBD1 (5 bases). Trimming shortened V by 4 bases and J by 1 base, and 13 bases separated the two germline ends. Per the germline V gene, CDR1 is MGHRA and CDR2 is YSYEKL. The CDR3 length is 15 residues.

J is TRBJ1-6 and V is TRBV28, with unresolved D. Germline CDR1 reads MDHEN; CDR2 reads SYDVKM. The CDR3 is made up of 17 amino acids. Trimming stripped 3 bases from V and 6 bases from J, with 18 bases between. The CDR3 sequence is CASSFIQLLYSNSPLHF. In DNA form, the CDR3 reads TGTGCCAGCAGTTTTATACAGCTCCTATATTCTAATTCACCCCTCCACTTT.

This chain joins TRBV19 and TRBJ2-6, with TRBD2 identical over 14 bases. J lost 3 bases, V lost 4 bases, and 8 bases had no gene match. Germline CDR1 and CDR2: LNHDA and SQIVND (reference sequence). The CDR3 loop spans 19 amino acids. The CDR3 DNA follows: TGTGCCAGTAGTAAGACTAGCGGGAGGGGATCTGGTGGGGCCAACGTCCTGACTTTC. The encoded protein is CASSKTSGRGSGGANVLTF.

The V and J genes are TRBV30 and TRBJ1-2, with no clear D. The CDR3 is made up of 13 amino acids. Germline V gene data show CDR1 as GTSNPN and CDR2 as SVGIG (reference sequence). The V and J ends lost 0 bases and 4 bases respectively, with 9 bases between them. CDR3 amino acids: CAWSVRGSYGYTF. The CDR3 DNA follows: TGTGCCTGGAGTGTACGGGGATCCTATGGCTACACCTTC. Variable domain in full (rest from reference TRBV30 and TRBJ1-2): SQTIHQWPATLVQPVGSPLSLECTVEGTSNPNLYWYRQAAGRGLQLLFYSVGIGQISSEVPQNLSASRPQDRQFILSSKKLLLSDSGFYLCAWSVRGSYGYTFGSGTRLTVV.

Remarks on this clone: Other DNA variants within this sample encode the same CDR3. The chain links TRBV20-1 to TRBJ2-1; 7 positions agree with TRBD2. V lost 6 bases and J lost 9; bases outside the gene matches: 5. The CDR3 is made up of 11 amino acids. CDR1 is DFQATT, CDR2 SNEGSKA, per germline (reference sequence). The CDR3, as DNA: TGCAGTGCGTCGGGGGGTTTTGAGCAGTTCTTC. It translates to CSASGGFEQFF.

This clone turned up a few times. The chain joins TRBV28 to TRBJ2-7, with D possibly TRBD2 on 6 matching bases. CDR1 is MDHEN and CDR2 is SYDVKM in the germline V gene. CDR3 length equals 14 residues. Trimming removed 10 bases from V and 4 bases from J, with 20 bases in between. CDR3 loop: CATAPMREVYEQYF. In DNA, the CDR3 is TGTGCCACCGCCCCGATGAGGGAGGTTTACGAGCAGTACTTC. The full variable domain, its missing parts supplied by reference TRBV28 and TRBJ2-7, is DVKVTQSSRYLVKRTGEKVFLECVQDMDHENMFWYRQDPGLGLRLIYFSYDVKMKEKGDIPEGYSVSREKKERFSLILESASTNQTSMYLCATAPMREVYEQYFGPGTRLTVT.

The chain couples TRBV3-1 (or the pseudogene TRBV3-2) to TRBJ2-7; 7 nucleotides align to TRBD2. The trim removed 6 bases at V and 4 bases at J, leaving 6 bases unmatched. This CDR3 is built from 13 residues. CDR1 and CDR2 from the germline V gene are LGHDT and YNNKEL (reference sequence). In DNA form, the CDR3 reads TGTGCCAGCAGTGGCGGGAGTCTATACGAGCAGTACTTC. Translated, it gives CASSGGSLYEQYF.

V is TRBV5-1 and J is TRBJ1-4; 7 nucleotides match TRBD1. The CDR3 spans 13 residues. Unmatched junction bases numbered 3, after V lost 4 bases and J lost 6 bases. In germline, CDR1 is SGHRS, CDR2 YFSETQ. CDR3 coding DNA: TGCGCCAGCAGCCCGACAGGGCATGAAAAACTGTTTTTT. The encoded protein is CASSPTGHEKLFF.

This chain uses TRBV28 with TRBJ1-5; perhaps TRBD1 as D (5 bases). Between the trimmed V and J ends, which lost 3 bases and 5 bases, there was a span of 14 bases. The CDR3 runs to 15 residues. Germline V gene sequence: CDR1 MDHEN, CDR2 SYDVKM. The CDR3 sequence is CASSFGSGLYQPQHF. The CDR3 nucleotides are TGTGCCAGCAGTTTCGGTTCAGGGTTGTATCAGCCCCAGCATTTT.

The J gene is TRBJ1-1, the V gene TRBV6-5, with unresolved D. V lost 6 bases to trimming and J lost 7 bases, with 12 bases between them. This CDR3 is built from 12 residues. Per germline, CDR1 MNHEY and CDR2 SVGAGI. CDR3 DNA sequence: TGTGCCAGCAGGCTTAATAGAGGTGAAGCTTTCTTT. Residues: CASRLNRGEAFF.

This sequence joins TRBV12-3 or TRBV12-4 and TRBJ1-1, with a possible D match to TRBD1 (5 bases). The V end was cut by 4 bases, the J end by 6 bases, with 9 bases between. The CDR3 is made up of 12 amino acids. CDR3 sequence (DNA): TGTGCCAGCAGTTCAGGGTTGGCTGAAGCTTTCTTT. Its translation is CASSSGLAEAFF.

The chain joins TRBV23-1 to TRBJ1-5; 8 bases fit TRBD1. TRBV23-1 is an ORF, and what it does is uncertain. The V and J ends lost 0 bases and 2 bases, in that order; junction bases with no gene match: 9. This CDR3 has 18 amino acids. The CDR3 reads CASSQSHRGGVGNQPQHF. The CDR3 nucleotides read TGCGCCAGCAGTCAATCTCACAGGGGGGGCGTTGGCAATCAGCCCCAGCATTTT.

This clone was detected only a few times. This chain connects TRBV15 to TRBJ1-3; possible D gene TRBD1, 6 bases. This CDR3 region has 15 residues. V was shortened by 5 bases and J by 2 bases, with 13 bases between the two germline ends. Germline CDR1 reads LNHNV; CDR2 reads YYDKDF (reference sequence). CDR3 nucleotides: TGTGCCACCAGCCAGGGGTTAATGGCTGGAAACACCATATATTTT. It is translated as CATSQGLMAGNTIYF.

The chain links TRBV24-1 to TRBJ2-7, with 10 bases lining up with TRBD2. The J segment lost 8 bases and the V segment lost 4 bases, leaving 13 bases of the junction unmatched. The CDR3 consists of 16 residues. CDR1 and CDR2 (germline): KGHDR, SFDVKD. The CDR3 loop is CATSDDGRTSGNKQYF. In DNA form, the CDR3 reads TGTGCCACCAGTGACGACGGCAGGACTAGCGGAAATAAGCAGTACTTC.